Listed here is a single T cell receptor beta chain. What it binds is not known. The data belong to a study of Graves' ophthalmopathy and Graves' hyperthyroidism. Study-level results: Blood samples also showed most expanded thyroid clonotypes exceeding 0.001 frequency.

Germline-derived CDR1 and CDR2 are SGHRS and YFSETQ. CDR3 length: 15 amino acids. V lost 5 bases, J lost 2 bases, and 9 bases stayed unmatched. Establishment of the diagnosis relied upon clinical symptoms, serum thyroxine, TRAb, thyroid ultrasound and orbital computed tomography. TCR beta CDR3 amplification used RNA transcripts. First-round RT-PCR employed HTBI primers, with a second-round multiplex PCR after it. TCRdb recomputed calls from the multiplex PCR reads with MiXCR, one row per CDR3 protein. The data contain hundreds of thousands of distinct CDR3 sequences, approximately 22% of them singletons.

The chain uses TRBV5-1 and TRBJ2-5, with TRBD1 identical over 7 bases. The source of this sequence is a woman between 18 and 30 years old with stable Graves' hyperthyroidism. Some clones in this sample may be carry-over from other donors' samples. Sequences were obtained from peripheral blood. The CDR3 sequence: CASRLAGTAQETQYF. In DNA form, the CDR3 reads TGCGCCAGCAGGCTAGCCGGGACAGCTCAAGAGACCCAGTACTTC.